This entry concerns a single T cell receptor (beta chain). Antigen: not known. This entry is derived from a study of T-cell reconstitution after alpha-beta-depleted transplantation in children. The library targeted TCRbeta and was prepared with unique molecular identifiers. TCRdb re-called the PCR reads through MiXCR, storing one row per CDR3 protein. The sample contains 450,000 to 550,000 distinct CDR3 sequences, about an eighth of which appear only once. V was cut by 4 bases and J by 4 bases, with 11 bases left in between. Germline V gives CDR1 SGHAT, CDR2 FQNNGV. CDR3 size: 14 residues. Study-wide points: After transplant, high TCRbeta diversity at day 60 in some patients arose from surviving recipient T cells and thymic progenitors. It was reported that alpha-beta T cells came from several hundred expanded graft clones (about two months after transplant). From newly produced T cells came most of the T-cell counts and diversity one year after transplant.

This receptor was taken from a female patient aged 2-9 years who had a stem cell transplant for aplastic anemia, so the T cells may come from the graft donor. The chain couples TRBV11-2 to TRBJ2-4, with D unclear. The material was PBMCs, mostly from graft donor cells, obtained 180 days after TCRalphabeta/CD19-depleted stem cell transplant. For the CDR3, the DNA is TGTGCCAGCAGCTCCCCACGGCAAAAAAACATTCAGTACTTC. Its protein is CASSSPRQKNIQYF.